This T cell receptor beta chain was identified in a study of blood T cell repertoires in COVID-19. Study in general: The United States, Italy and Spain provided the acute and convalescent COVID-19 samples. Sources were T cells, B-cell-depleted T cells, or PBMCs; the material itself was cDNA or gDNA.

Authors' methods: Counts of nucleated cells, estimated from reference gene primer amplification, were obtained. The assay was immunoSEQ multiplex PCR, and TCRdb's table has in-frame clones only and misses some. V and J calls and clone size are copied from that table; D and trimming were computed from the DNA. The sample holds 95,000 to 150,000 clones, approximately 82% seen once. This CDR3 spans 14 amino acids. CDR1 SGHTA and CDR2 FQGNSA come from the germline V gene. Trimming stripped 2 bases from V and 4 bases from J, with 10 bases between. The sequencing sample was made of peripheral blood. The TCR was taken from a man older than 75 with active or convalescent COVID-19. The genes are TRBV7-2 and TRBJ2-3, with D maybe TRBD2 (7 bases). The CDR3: CASSLNGGPDTQYF. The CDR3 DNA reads TGTGCCAGCAGCTTAAACGGGGGGCCAGATACGCAGTATTTT.